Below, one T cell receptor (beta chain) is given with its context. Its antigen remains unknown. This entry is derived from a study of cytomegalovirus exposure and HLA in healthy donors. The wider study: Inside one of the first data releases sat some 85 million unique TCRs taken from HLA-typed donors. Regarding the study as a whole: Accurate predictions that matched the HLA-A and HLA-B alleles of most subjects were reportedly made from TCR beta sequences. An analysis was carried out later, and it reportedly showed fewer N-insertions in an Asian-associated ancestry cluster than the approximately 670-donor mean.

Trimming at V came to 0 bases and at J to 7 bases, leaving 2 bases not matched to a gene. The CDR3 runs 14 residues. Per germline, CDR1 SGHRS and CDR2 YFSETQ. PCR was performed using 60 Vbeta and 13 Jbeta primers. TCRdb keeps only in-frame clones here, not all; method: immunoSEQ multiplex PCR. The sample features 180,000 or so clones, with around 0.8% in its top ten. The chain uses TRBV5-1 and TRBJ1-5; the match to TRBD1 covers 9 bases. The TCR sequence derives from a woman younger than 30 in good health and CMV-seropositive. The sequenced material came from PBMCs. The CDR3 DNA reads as TGCGCCAGCAGCTTGGCGGGACAGGGACAGCCCCAGCATTTT. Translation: CASSLAGQGQPQHF.